Listed here is a single TCR beta chain. Its target is unknown. TCRdb keeps only in-frame clones here, not all; method: immunoSEQ multiplex PCR. Of about 130,000 clones listed, roughly 93% were seen once; the top ten hold more than 2.5%. These data come from a study of T cell responses to AZD1222 COVID-19 vaccine. Overall study findings and caveats: At baseline, seropositivity was found in only a handful of AZD1222 recipients.

This clonotype was obtained from an adult in good health. Specimen: peripheral blood, collected on day 0 of AZD1222 vaccination.

The CDR3 region is CDPGTKISPSYEQYF. The CDR3 bases are TGTGATCCTGGGACAAAGATCTCCCCCTCCTACGAGCAGTACTTC. This chain uses TRBV6-9 with TRBJ2-7, with D possibly being TRBD1 (6 bases). The CDR3 totals 15 residues. Per germline, CDR1 MNHGY and CDR2 SVAAGI.